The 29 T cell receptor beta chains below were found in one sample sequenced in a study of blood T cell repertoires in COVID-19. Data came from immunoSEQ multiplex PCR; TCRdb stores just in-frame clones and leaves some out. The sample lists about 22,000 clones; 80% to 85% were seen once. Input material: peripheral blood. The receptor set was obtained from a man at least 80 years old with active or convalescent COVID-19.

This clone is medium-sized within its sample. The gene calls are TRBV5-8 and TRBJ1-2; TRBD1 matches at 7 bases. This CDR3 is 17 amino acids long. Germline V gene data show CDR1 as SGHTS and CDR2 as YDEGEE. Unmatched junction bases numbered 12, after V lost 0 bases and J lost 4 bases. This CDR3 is CASSLGFGTASFYGYTF. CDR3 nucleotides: TGTGCCAGCAGCTTGGGATTCGGGACAGCATCCTTCTATGGCTACACCTTC.

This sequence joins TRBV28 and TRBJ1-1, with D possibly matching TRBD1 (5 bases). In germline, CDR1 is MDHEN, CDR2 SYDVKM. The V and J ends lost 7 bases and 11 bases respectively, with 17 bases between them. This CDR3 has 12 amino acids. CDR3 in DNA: TGTGCCAGCAATAAAGTCGGGGCGGGGGCTTTCTTT. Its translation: CASNKVGAGAFF.

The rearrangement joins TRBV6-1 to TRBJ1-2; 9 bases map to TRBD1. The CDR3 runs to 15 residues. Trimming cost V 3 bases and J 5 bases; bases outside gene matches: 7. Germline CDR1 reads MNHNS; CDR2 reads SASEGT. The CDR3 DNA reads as TGTGCCAGCAGTGAGGGGGGACAGGGTAAATATGGCTACACCTTC. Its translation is CASSEGGQGKYGYTF.

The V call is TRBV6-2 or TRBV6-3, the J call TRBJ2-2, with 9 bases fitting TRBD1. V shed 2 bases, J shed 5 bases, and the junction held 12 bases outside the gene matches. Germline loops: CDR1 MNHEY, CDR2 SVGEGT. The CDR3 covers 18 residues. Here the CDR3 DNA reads TGTGCCAGCAGTTACCCGGGACAGGGCGGAATTTTTACCGGGGAGCTGTTTTTT. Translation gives CASSYPGQGGIFTGELFF.

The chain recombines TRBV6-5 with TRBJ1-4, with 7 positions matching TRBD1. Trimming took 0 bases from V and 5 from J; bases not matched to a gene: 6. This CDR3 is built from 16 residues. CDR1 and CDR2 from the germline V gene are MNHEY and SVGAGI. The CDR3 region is CASSYSTGQLNEKLFF. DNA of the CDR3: TGTGCCAGCAGTTACTCCACGGGACAGTTAAATGAAAAACTGTTTTTT.

CDR3: CASSSKYGYGYTF. In DNA form, the CDR3 reads TGTGCCAGCAGCTCAAAGTACGGTTATGGCTACACCTTC. The chain joins TRBV3-1 (or the pseudogene TRBV3-2) to TRBJ1-2; no firm D call. Germline-derived CDR1 and CDR2 are LGHDT and YNNKEL (reference sequence). V lost 5 bases to trimming and J lost 5 bases, with 12 bases between them. This CDR3 spans 13 amino acids.

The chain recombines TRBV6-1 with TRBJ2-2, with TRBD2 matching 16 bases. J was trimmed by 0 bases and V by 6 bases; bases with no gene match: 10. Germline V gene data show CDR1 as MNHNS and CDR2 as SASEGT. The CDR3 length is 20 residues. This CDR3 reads CASRENPGLAGGPNTGELFF. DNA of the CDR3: TGTGCCAGCAGAGAAAATCCGGGACTAGCGGGAGGGCCGAACACCGGGGAGCTGTTTTTT.

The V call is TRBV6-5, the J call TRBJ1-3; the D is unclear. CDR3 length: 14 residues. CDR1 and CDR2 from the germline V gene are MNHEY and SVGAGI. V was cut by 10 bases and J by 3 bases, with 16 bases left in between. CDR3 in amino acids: CATSGRQFGNTIYF. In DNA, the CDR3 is TGTGCCACCTCCGGGAGGCAGTTTGGAAACACCATATATTTT.

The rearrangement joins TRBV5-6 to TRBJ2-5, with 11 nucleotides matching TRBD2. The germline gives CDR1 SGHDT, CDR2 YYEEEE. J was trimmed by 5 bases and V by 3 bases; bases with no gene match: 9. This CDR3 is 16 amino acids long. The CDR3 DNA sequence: TGTGCCAGCAGCTGGTATCAACTAGCGGGGGAGGAGACCCAGTACTTC. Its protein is CASSWYQLAGEETQYF. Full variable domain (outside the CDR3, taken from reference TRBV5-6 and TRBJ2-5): DAGVTQSPTHLIKTRGQQVTLRCSPKSGHDTVSWYQQALGQGPQFIFQYYEEEERQRGNFPDRFSGHQFPNYSSELNVNALLLGDSALYLCASSWYQLAGEETQYFGPGTRLLVL.

DNA of the CDR3: TGCGCCAGCAGCTTTCAGGGGACTAGCGGGGGCTCTGGGGAGCAGTACTTC. Amino acid sequence: CASSFQGTSGGSGEQYF. The V call is TRBV5-1, the J call TRBJ2-7; 14 nucleotides align to TRBD2. V shed 2 bases, J shed 7 bases, and the junction held 11 bases outside the gene matches. This CDR3 is built from 17 residues. Per the germline V gene, CDR1 is SGHRS and CDR2 is YFSETQ. The entire variable domain, with the rest obtained from reference TRBV5-1 and TRBJ2-7, is as follows: KAGVTQTPRYLIKTRGQQVTLSCSPISGHRSVSWYQQTPGQGLQFLFEYFSETQRNKGNFPGRFSGRQFSNSRSEMNVSTLELGDSALYLCASSFQGTSGGSGEQYFGPGTRLTVT.

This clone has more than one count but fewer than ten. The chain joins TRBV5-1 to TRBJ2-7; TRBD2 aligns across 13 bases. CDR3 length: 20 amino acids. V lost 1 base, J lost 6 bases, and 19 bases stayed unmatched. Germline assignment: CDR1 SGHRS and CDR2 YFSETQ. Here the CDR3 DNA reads TGCGCCAGCAGCTTGTCGTATGGGACTAGCGGGATCGGCCCCGGCATCGAGCAGTACTTC. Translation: CASSLSYGTSGIGPGIEQYF.

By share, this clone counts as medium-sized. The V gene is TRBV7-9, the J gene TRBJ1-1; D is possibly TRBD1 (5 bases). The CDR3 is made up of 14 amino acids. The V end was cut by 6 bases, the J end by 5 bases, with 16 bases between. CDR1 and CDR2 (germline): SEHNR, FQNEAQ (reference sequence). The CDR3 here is CASRETGETTEAFF. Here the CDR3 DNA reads TGTGCCAGCAGGGAGACGGGGGAAACAACTGAAGCTTTCTTT.

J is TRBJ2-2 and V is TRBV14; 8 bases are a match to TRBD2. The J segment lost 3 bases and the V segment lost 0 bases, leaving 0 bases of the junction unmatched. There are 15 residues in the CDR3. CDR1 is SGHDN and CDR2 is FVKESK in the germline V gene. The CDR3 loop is CASSQERGDTGELFF. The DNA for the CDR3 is TGTGCCAGCAGCCAAGAGCGGGGGGACACCGGGGAGCTGTTTTTT.

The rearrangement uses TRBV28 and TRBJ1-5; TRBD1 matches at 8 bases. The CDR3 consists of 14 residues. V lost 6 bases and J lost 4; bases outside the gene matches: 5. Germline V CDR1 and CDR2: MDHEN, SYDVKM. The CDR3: CASRTGGGNQPQHF. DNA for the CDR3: TGTGCCAGCAGAACAGGGGGGGGAAATCAGCCCCAGCATTTT.

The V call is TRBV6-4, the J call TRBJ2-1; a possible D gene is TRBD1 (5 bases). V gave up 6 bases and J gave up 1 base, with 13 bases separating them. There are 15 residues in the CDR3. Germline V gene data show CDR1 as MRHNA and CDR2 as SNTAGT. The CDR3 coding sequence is TGTGCCAGCAGCCCCGGACAACTTTCCTACAATGAGCAGTTCTTC. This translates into CASSPGQLSYNEQFF.

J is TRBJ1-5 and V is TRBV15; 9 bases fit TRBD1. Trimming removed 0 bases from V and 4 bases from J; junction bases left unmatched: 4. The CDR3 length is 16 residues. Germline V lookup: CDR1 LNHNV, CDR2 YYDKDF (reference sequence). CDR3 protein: CATSREGQGRNQPQHF. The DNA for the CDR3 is TGTGCCACCAGCAGAGAGGGACAGGGCAGAAATCAGCCCCAGCATTTT.

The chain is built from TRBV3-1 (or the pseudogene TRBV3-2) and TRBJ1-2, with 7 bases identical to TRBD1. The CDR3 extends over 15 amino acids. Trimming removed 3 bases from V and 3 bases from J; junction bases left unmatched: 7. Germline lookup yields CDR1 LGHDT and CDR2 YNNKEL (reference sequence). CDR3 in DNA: TGTGCCAGCAGCCAGGGTAACAGGGGACACTATGGCTACACCTTC. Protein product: CASSQGNRGHYGYTF.

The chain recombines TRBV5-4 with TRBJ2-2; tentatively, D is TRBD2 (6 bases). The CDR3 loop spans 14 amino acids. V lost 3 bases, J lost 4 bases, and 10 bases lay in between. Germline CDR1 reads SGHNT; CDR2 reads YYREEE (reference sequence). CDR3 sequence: CASSWATSTGELFF. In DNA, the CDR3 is TGTGCCAGCAGCTGGGCGACTAGCACCGGGGAGCTGTTTTTT.

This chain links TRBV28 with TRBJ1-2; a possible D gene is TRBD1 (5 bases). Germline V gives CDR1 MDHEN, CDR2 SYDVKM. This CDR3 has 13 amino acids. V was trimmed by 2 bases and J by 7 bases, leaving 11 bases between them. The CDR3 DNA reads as TGTGCCAGCAGTTTAGGGGCAGGGCTTGGCTACACCTTC. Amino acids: CASSLGAGLGYTF.

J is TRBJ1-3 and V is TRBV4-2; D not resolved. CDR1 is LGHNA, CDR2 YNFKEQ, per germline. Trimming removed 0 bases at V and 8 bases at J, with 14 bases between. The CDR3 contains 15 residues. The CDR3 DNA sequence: TGTGCCAGCAGCCAAGAGGAATCGGGGTGGGACACCATATATTTT. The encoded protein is CASSQEESGWDTIYF.

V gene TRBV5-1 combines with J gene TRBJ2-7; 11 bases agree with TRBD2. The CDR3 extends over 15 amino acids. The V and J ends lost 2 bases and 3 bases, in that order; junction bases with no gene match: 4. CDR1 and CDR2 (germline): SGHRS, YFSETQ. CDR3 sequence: CASSLRLAGSYEQYF. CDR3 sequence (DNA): TGCGCCAGCAGCTTACGACTAGCGGGAAGCTACGAGCAGTACTTC.

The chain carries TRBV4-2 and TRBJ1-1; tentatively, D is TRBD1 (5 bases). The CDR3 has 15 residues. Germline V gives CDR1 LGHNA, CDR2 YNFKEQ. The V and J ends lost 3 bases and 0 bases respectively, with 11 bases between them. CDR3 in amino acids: CASSQIDRLNTEAFF. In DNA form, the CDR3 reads TGTGCCAGCAGCCAGATAGACAGATTGAACACTGAAGCTTTCTTT.

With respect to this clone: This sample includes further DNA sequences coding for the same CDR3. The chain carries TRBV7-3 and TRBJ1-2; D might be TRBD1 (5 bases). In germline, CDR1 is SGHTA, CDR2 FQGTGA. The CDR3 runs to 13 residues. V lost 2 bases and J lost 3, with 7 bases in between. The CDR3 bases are TGTGCCAGCAGCTTATCGGGGGACTATGGCTACACCTTC. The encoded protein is CASSLSGDYGYTF.

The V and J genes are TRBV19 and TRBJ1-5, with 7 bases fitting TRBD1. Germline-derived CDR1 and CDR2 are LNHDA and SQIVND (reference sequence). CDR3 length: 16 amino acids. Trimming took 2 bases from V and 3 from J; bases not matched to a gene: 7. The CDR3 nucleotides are TGTGCCAGTAGTATACTGGCAGGGGGGAACAATCAGCCCCAGCATTTT. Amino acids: CASSILAGGNNQPQHF.

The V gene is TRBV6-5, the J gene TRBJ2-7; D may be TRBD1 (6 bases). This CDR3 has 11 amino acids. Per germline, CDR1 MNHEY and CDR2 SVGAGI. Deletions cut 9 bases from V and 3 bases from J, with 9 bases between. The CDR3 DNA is TGTGCCAGTACAGGGATCTACGAGCAGTACTTC. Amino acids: CASTGIYEQYF.

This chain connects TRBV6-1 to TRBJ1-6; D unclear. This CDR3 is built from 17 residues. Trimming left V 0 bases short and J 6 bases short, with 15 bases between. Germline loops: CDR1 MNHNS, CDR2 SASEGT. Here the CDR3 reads CASSEAPGSVINSPLHF. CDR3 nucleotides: TGTGCCAGCAGTGAAGCGCCGGGGAGCGTAATTAATTCACCCCTCCACTTT.

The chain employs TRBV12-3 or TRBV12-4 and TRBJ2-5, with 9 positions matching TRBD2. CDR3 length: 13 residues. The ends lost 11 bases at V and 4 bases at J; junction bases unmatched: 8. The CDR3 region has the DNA TGTGCCTGCGGGGGGGCGCCCCGAGAGACCCAGTACTTC. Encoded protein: CACGGAPRETQYF.

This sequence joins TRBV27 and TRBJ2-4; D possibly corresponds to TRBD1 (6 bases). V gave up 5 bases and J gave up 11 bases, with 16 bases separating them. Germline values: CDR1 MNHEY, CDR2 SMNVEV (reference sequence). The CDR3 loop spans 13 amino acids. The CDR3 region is CASSTGHSSFQYF. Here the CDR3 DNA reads TGTGCCAGCAGTACGGGACATTCGTCCTTTCAGTACTTC.

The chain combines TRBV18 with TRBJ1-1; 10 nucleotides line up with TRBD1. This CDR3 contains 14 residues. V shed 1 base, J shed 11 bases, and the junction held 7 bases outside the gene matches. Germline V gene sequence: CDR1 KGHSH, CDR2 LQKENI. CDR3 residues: CASSPQGQGFSAFF. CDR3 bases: TGTGCCAGCTCACCACAGGGACAGGGGTTTTCGGCTTTCTTT.